The source of this T cell receptor beta chain is a study of T cell changes during pregnancy in multiple sclerosis. The CDR3 runs 16 residues. Trimming took 2 bases from V and 4 from J, leaving 16 bases between them. CDR1 is SGHKS, CDR2 YYEKEE, per germline (reference sequence). Assay: immunoSEQ multiplex PCR; the TCRdb copy retains only in-frame clones and omits some. This sample has around 31,000 clones, with over 75% found just once. J is TRBJ2-1 and V is TRBV5-5; D may be TRBD1 (6 bases). The clonotype comes from a female donor with multiple sclerosis, enrolled in a pregnancy study. Here the sequenced sample was CD8+ T cells from peripheral blood mononuclear cells, taken in the second trimester of pregnancy. CDR3 sequence: CASSFDAQGFYNEQFF. CDR3 DNA: TGTGCCAGCAGCTTCGATGCACAGGGCTTTTACAATGAGCAGTTCTTC.